This T cell receptor (beta chain) was sequenced for a study of cytomegalovirus exposure and HLA in healthy donors. General study points: Among TCR beta chains, those listed as cytomegalovirus-associated numbered some 170. Accounts indicate the classifier identified cytomegalovirus status with strong specificity and sensitivity.

This CDR3 region has 17 residues. V lost 6 bases and J lost 0; bases outside the gene matches: 9. From germline, CDR1 is LNHNV and CDR2 YYDKDF (reference sequence). Turning to this clone: Its antigen is still unknown.

TCRdb's copy holds only in-frame clones and misses some; the assay was immunoSEQ multiplex PCR. The sample lists more than 300,000 clones; roughly 88% were seen once. This chain links TRBV15 with TRBJ2-4, with TRBD2 identical over 9 bases. Sequenced sample: PBMCs. The TCR comes from a woman aged 18-29 years in good health and CMV-seronegative. The CDR3 spells CATSNLAGVLAKNIQYF. The DNA for the CDR3 is TGTGCCACCAGTAACTTAGCGGGGGTCTTAGCCAAAAACATTCAGTACTTC.